The T cell receptor beta chain under discussion was sequenced for a study of CXCR3-negative and CXCR3-positive naive CD8 T cells. Notes on the study in general: Most assays were run on fresh PBMCs (CXCR3 expression partially decreased after cryopreservation).

The CDR3 length is 13 residues. The germline V gene encodes CDR1 LNHDA and CDR2 SQIVND (reference sequence). The method, 5' RACE with UMI labels, was used to prepare the TRB cDNA libraries. TCRdb reprocessed the 5' RACE reads, keeping one entry per CDR3 protein, no DNA. Its listing shows more than 45,000 distinct CDR3 sequences. Notes on this clonotype: The antigen is not known.

The material sequenced was naive CXCR3- CD8+ T cells from blood. Documented subset: CD45RO-CCR7+CD27+CD95- naive CD8+ T cells lacking CXCR3 (TNR3-). The receptor was derived from a human donor in good health. Some clones in this sample may be carry-over from other donors' samples. The chain couples TRBV19 to TRBJ2-5; the TCRdb call, TRBD2, lacks DNA for checking. The CDR3 loop is CASSLAGGETQYF.